This entry concerns a single TCR beta chain. What it recognizes is unknown. The V gene lost 0 bases and the J gene lost 5 bases, with 8 bases spanning the gap. The CDR3 totals 14 residues. Germline V gene sequence: CDR1 SGHDT, CDR2 YYEEEE. The sample belongs to a study of T cell responses to AZD1222 COVID-19 vaccine. Across the study: Researchers grouped second doses given at about 4 or about 12 weeks into one pool. Study-level points and caveats: Among vaccine-associated CD4 TCRs, coverage spanned spike, with dominance at 160-218 and 743-854. The study sampled repertoires only after the peak T cell response.

Sequencing used immunoSEQ multiplex PCR; TCRdb keeps in-frame clones, though not all of them. The sample contains more than 85,000 clones, approximately 90% of which appear only once. The sequencing here drew on peripheral blood, taken on day 0 of AZD1222 vaccination. This TCR came from an adult in good health. The J gene is TRBJ2-2, the V gene TRBV5-6; no reliable D call. The CDR3: CASSLESGTGELFF. CDR3 sequence (DNA): TGTGCCAGCAGCTTGGAATCCGGAACCGGGGAGCTGTTTTTT.